A single sample gave rise to the 4 T cell receptor beta chains below, sequenced in a study of blood T cell repertoires in COVID-19. Profiled with immunoSEQ multiplex PCR; TCRdb holds only in-frame clones, not every one. The data hold around 180,000 clones, with around three quarters observed a single time. The source material was peripheral blood. Source of these receptors: a man between 65 and 80 years old with active or convalescent COVID-19.

The V gene is TRBV5-6, the J gene TRBJ1-2; D may be TRBD1 (6 bases). V lost 0 bases to trimming and J lost 5 bases, with 11 bases between them. In germline, CDR1 is SGHDT, CDR2 YYEEEE. The CDR3 length is 14 residues. The CDR3, as DNA: TGTGCCAGCAGCTTGGCAGGGGCCAAATATGGCTACACCTTC. This codes for CASSLAGAKYGYTF. The whole variable domain, remainder taken from reference TRBV5-6 and TRBJ1-2, is DAGVTQSPTHLIKTRGQQVTLRCSPKSGHDTVSWYQQALGQGPQFIFQYYEEEERQRGNFPDRFSGHQFPNYSSELNVNALLLGDSALYLCASSLAGAKYGYTFGSGTRLTVV.

The chain recombines TRBV5-4 with TRBJ1-3; a possible D gene is TRBD1 (6 bases). Trimming pared 0 bases from V and 0 bases from J, leaving 10 bases between. The CDR3 covers 16 residues. CDR1 SGHNT and CDR2 YYREEE come from the germline V gene (reference sequence). The CDR3, as DNA: TGTGCCAGCAGCTTGGACAGGGCTTTCTCTGGAAACACCATATATTTT. Protein sequence: CASSLDRAFSGNTIYF.

This clone came up once. The rearrangement uses TRBV3-1 (or the pseudogene TRBV3-2) and TRBJ2-1; TRBD2 matches 13 bases. V lost 4 bases and J lost 5; bases outside the gene matches: 8. CDR1 and CDR2 (germline): LGHDT, YNNKEL (reference sequence). The CDR3 spans 17 residues. Here the CDR3 reads CASSRAPTSGGNNEQFF. The CDR3 coding sequence is TGTGCCAGCAGCCGCGCCCCGACTAGCGGGGGGAACAATGAGCAGTTCTTC.

The chain couples TRBV2 to TRBJ2-2, with D tentatively TRBD1 (5 bases). CDR3 length: 13 amino acids. Between the trimmed V and J ends, which lost 11 bases and 2 bases, there was a span of 12 bases. The germline V gene encodes CDR1 SNHLY and CDR2 FYNNEI. CDR3 loop: CAWGRANTGELFF. DNA for the CDR3: TGTGCCTGGGGCAGGGCCAACACCGGGGAGCTGTTTTTT.